The present TCR beta chain was sequenced within a study of T cell responses to AZD1222 COVID-19 vaccine. This CDR3 region has 15 residues. CDR1 and CDR2 from the germline V gene are SGHDT and YYEEEE. The V and J ends lost 4 bases and 10 bases respectively, with 23 bases between them. The repertoire was sequenced with immunoSEQ multiplex PCR; TCRdb's copy has only in-frame clones and lacks some. This table has 55,000 to 80,000 clones, about 70% appearing once. The sample in question was peripheral blood, obtained on day 0 of AZD1222 vaccination. This chain connects TRBV5-6 to TRBJ2-5; D is tentatively TRBD1 or TRBD2 (5 bases each). The sequence was collected from an adult in good health. CDR3 DNA: TGTGCCAGCAGCCTGGGCGGGTTAGCCAGGGTGGGCCAGTACTTC. This gives the protein CASSLGGLARVGQYF.